The rows below give T cell receptor beta chains drawn from one sample of a study of blood T cells in healthy people across ages. From the 5' RACE reads, TCRdb called clonotypes with MiXCR, one entry per CDR3 protein. The sample contains 710,000 or so distinct CDR3 sequences, approximately 22% of which appear only once. Sequencing used blood. These TCRs come from a man aged 70-80 years in good health. CDR3s include the opening cysteine and the closing phenylalanine or tryptophan. The D gene is left open where the match is weak. Rows give clone size only sometimes, using once, few, many, or a class for an expanded clone.

TRBV20-1	TRBD2	TRBJ2-2	NA	TGCAGTGCTAGTCACGAAGGGTTAGCGGGGCGTATCGGGGAGCTGTTTTTT	CSASHEGLAGRIGELFF
TRBV12-3/TRBV12-4	NA	TRBJ1-1	NA	TGTGCCAGCCTCGGGGCAGCGTACACTGAAGCTTTCTTT	CASLGAAYTEAFF
TRBV7-7	NA	TRBJ2-2	NA	TGTGCCAGCAGCCCCCACGTAGGGGACTACACCGGGGAGCTGTTTTTT	CASSPHVGDYTGELFF
TRBV11-3	NA	TRBJ2-5	NA	TGTGCCAGCAGCTATGGACTGAAAGAGACCCAGTACTTC	CASSYGLKETQYF
TRBV7-8	NA	TRBJ2-4	many	TGTGCCAGCAGCTTACAGCTGGGTAATACCAAAAACATTCAGTACTTC	CASSLQLGNTKNIQYF
TRBV20-1	TRBD2	TRBJ2-1	NA	TGCAGGGGGGCCAGCGGGAGTAGGAATGAGCAGTTCTTC	CRGASGSRNEQFF
TRBV6-1	NA	TRBJ2-5	few	TGTGCCAGCAGTGAAGCAAGCTGGATCCAAGAGACCCAGTACTTC	CASSEASWIQETQYF
TRBV3-1	NA	TRBJ1-3	NA	TGTGCCAGCAGCCAAGTCAAGGGCCCCTCTGGAAACACCATATATTTT	CASSQVKGPSGNTIYF
TRBV28	NA	TRBJ2-1	NA	TGTGCCAGCAACGGGGGGCCACACAATGAGCAGTTCTTC	CASNGGPHNEQFF
TRBV5-1	NA	TRBJ2-3	few	TGCGCCAGCACCCTGGGGCGCGGGACTCCCACAGATACGCAGTATTTT	CASTLGRGTPTDTQYF
TRBV5-1	NA	TRBJ1-1	few	TGCGCCAGCAGCTGGACCTCACTAAACACTGAAGCTTTCTTT	CASSWTSLNTEAFF
TRBV12-3/TRBV12-4	TRBD1	TRBJ1-2	NA	TGTGCCAGCAGTAGACAGGGGCAAGGCTATGGCTACACCTTC	CASSRQGQGYGYTF
TRBV20-1	NA	TRBJ1-1	few	TGCAGTGCCCCGGACAGTACTGAAGCTTTCTTT	CSAPDSTEAFF
TRBV7-2	TRBD2	TRBJ2-5	few	TGTGCCAGCACCGGACTAGCGGGAGGAGAGACCCAGTACTTC	CASTGLAGGETQYF
TRBV6-5	TRBD1	TRBJ1-1	NA	TGTGCCAGCAGGCAGGGGGTGATGGCTGAAGCTTTCTTT	CASRQGVMAEAFF
TRBV10-3	NA	TRBJ2-7	few	TGTGCCATCGGGGTGACCTACGAGCAGTACTTC	CAIGVTYEQYF
TRBV12-3/TRBV12-4	NA	TRBJ2-7	NA	TGTGCCAGCAGTCGCTGGGGGTACCCCTACGAGCAGTACTTC	CASSRWGYPYEQYF
TRBV6-1	NA	TRBJ1-4	many	TGTGCCAGCAGTGTGTTTCTCTCGACCGCTAAGAGGGAAAAACTGTTTTTT	CASSVFLSTAKREKLFF
TRBV6-7	NA	TRBJ2-2	few	TGTGCCAGCAGTCTGCTAGCGTACACCGGGGAGCTGTTTTTT	CASSLLAYTGELFF
TRBV12-3/TRBV12-4	NA	TRBJ1-4	NA	TGTGCCAGCAGCCCCCGGGGCAGCGAAGAAAAACTGTTTTTT	CASSPRGSEEKLFF
TRBV3-1	TRBD1	TRBJ2-3	NA	TGTGCCAGCAGCCAACCGTACAGGGGTGGCGCAGATACGCAGTATTTT	CASSQPYRGGADTQYF
TRBV20-1	TRBD2	TRBJ2-5	many	TGCAGTGCGCAGCTAGCGGGGCAAGAGACCCAGTACTTC	CSAQLAGQETQYF
TRBV20-1	NA	TRBJ2-1	few	TGCAGTGCTCCCCGGGTCGGGCAAAGCTCCTACAATGAGCAGTTCTTC	CSAPRVGQSSYNEQFF